This is a list of T cell receptor beta chains from one sample in a study of monozygotic twins with inflammatory bowel disease. For each CDR3 protein, TCRdb gives one entry from its re-call of the 5' RACE reads, without DNA. The sample features some 170,000 distinct CDR3 sequences, with approximately 3% in its top ten. Material for sequencing was blood. These receptors all come from a human donor with ulcerative colitis or Crohn's disease, or a healthy co-twin of an affected twin (not recorded which). Each CDR3 is given with its conserved first and last residue. Fields, in order: J gene, V gene, CDR3 protein.

J: TRBJ2-7; V: TRBV18; CDR3: CASSPPVTGDEQYF
J: TRBJ1-1; V: TRBV29-1; CDR3: CSVQGGRGAGTEAFF
J: TRBJ2-1; V: TRBV7-2; CDR3: CASSPRVAGVGGGQFF
J: TRBJ2-1; V: TRBV15; CDR3: CATSREGSGGIYNEQFF
J: TRBJ2-2; V: TRBV7-8; CDR3: CASSFLAGNTVELFF
J: TRBJ2-2; V: TRBV20-1; CDR3: CSAPRGGATGELFF
J: TRBJ2-6; V: TRBV10-3; CDR3: CAITSPSSGANVLTF
J: TRBJ2-7; V: TRBV20-1; CDR3: CSASQSSYEQYF
J: TRBJ2-4; V: TRBV30; CDR3: CAWRLARGNIQYF
J: TRBJ2-7; V: TRBV9; CDR3: CASSVDGSGVLYEQYF
J: TRBJ2-1; V: TRBV28; CDR3: CASSLILGAEQFF
J: TRBJ2-3; V: TRBV30; CDR3: CAWSRTGGWTDTQYF
J: TRBJ2-1; V: TRBV7-2; CDR3: CASRLIQGGHFF
J: TRBJ1-1; V: TRBV5-1; CDR3: CASRKTGENTEAFF
J: TRBJ2-7; V: TRBV5-1; CDR3: CASSSRGGPYEQYF
J: TRBJ2-2; V: TRBV20-1; CDR3: CSARGVAGASGELFF
J: TRBJ2-7; V: TRBV7-9; CDR3: CASSRAGSYEQYF
J: TRBJ2-1; V: TRBV28; CDR3: CASIGSSYNEQFF
J: TRBJ1-1; V: TRBV5-1; CDR3: CASSEDRAVTEAFF
J: TRBJ1-3; V: TRBV7-2; CDR3: CASSFFASLNSGNTIYF
J: TRBJ1-5; V: TRBV12-3/TRBV12-4; CDR3: CASSLGQPQHF
J: TRBJ2-7; V: TRBV20-1; CDR3: CSARGLLYEQYF
J: TRBJ1-2; V: TRBV19; CDR3: CASSTGVGYGYTF
J: TRBJ1-5; V: TRBV12-3/TRBV12-4; CDR3: CASSFADRGDQPQHF
J: TRBJ2-2; V: TRBV28; CDR3: CASSINRGELFF
J: TRBJ1-1; V: TRBV5-1; CDR3: CASRHTGTGLEAFF
J: TRBJ1-2; V: TRBV19; CDR3: CASTLGGLGYGYTF
J: TRBJ2-5; V: TRBV6-6; CDR3: CASSHRVQETQYF
J: TRBJ1-5; V: TRBV7-2; CDR3: CASSSGGRSDQPQHF
J: TRBJ2-1; V: TRBV7-2; CDR3: CASRPDVNEQFF
J: TRBJ2-3; V: TRBV29-1; CDR3: CSVLVAGGPTDTQYF